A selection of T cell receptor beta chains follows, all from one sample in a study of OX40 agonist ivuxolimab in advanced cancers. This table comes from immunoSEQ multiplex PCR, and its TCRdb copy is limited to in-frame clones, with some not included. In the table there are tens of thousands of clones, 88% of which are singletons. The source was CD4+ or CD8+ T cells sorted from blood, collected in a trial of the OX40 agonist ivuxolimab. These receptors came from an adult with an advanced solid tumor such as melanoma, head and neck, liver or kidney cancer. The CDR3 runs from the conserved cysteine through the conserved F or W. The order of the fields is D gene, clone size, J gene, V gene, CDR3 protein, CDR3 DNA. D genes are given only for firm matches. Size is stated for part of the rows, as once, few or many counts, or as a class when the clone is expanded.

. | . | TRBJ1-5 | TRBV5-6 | CASSLASEGNQPQHF | TGTGCCAGCAGCTTGGCCTCGGAGGGCAATCAGCCCCAGCATTTT
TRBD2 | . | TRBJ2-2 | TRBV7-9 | CASSVRLAGLNTGELFF | TGTGCCAGCAGCGTAAGACTAGCGGGATTGAACACCGGGGAGCTGTTTTTT
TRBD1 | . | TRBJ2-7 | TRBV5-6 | CASSYPGQGIYEQYF | TGTGCCAGCAGCTATCCGGGACAGGGGATCTACGAGCAGTACTTC
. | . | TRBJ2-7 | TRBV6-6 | CASSYSRQSYEQYF | TGTGCCAGCAGTTACTCGCGACAGTCCTACGAGCAGTACTTC
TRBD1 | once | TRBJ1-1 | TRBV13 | CASSLGGPGTGARSTEAFF | TGTGCCAGCAGCTTAGGGGGCCCCGGGACAGGGGCGAGAAGCACTGAAGCTTTCTTT
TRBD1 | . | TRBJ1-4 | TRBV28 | CASNPNRDSYEKLFF | TGTGCCAGCAACCCAAACCGGGACAGCTATGAAAAACTGTTTTTT
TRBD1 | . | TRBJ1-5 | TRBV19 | CASSTPPGQGFWIHQPQHF | TGTGCCAGTAGTACCCCTCCGGGACAGGGGTTCTGGATCCATCAGCCCCAGCATTTT
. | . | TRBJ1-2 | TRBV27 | CASKSGTELPYGYTF | TGTGCCAGCAAGTCCGGGACCGAACTTCCCTATGGCTACACCTTC
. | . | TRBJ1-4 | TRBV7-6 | CASSLYPDGGEKLFF | TGTGCCAGCAGCTTATATCCGGACGGGGGTGAAAAACTGTTTTTT
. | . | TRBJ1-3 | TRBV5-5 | CASSLEAVYTIYF | TGTGCCAGCAGCTTGGAGGCCGTATACACCATATATTTT
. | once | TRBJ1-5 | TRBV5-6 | CASSYSNQPQHF | TGTGCCAGCAGCTATAGCAATCAGCCCCAGCATTTT
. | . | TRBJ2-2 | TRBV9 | CASSAEGTGELFF | TGTGCCAGCAGCGCAGAAGGCACCGGGGAGCTGTTTTTT
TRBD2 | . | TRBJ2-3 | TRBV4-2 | CASSQSAGGTDTQYF | TGTGCCAGCAGCCAATCAGCGGGGGGCACAGATACGCAGTATTTT
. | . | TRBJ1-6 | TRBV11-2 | CASSSWGELNSPLHF | TGTGCCAGCAGCTCCTGGGGGGAATTGAATTCACCCCTCCACTTT
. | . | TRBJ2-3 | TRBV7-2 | CASSTYTDTQYF | TGTGCCAGCAGCACTTACACAGATACGCAGTATTTT
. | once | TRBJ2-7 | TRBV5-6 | CASSPGGQGYRYEQYF | TGTGCCAGCAGCCCCGGAGGGCAGGGGTATAGATACGAGCAGTACTTC
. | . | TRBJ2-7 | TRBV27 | CASSYTDSSSYEQYF | TGTGCCAGCAGCTACACGGACAGTAGCTCCTACGAGCAGTACTTC
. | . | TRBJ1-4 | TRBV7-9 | CASSLGANEKLFF | TGTGCCAGCAGCTTAGGGGCTAATGAAAAACTGTTTTTT
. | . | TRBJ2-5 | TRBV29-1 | CSVEVSGETQYF | TGCAGCGTTGAAGTCTCTGGAGAGACCCAGTACTTC
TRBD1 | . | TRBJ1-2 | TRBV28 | CASDRADYGYTF | TGTGCCAGCGACAGGGCAGACTATGGCTACACCTTC
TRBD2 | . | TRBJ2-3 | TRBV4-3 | CASSQDLHNGGAVDTQYF | TGCGCCAGCAGCCAAGATCTCCATAACGGGGGGGCGGTAGATACGCAGTATTTT
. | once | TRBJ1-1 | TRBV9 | CASSLSGNGNTEAFF | TGTGCCAGCAGTTTATCAGGGAACGGGAACACTGAAGCTTTCTTT
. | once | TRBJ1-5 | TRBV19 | CASSMEVWQPQHF | TGTGCCAGTAGTATGGAGGTGTGGCAGCCCCAGCATTTT
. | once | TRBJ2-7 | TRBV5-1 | CASRLTESYEQYF | TGCGCCAGCAGATTGACAGAATCCTACGAGCAGTACTTC
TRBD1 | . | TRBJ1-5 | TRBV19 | CASKTGISSNQPQHF | TGTGCCAGTAAGACAGGGATTAGTAGCAATCAGCCCCAGCATTTT
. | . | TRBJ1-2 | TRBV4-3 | CASSQDRRISYGYTF | TGCGCCAGCAGCCAAGACCGGCGGATCTCCTATGGCTACACCTTC
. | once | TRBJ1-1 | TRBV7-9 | CASSIPGHHEAFF | TGTGCCAGCAGCATTCCGGGGCACCATGAAGCTTTCTTT
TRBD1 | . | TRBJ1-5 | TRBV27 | CASSLDRLGNQPQHF | TGTGCCAGCAGTCTGGACAGGCTTGGCAATCAGCCCCAGCATTTT
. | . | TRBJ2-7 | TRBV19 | CASSRDGTPWEQYF | TGTGCCAGTAGTAGGGACGGGACCCCCTGGGAGCAGTACTTC
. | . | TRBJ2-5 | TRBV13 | CASSLAGHLQETQYF | TGTGCCAGCAGCTTAGCTGGGCACCTCCAAGAGACCCAGTACTTC
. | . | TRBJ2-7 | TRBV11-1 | CASSLGTQGYEQYF | TGTGCCAGCAGCTTGGGTACACAGGGTTACGAGCAGTACTTC
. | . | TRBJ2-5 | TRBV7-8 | CASLAAAQETQYF | TGTGCCAGCCTGGCGGCAGCCCAAGAGACCCAGTACTTC
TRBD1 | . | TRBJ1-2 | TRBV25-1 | CASSGQGALHIYGYTF | TGTGCCAGCAGTGGACAGGGGGCCCTACATATCTATGGCTACACCTTC
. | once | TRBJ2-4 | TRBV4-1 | CASSQDRDPVGKNIQYF | TGCGCCAGCAGCCAAGATCGGGACCCGGTGGGCAAAAACATTCAGTACTTC
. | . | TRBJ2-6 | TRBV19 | CASRDRSGANVLTF | TGTGCCAGTCGAGACAGGTCTGGGGCCAACGTCCTGACTTTC
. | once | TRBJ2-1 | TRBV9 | CASSVADRANEQFF | TGTGCCAGCAGCGTAGCCGACAGAGCCAATGAGCAGTTCTTC
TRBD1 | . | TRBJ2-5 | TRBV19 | CASSTGQGSKETQYF | TGTGCCAGTAGTACCGGACAGGGGAGTAAAGAGACCCAGTACTTC
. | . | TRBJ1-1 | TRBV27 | CASSLTGTEAFF | TGTGCCAGCAGTTTAACGGGCACTGAAGCTTTCTTT
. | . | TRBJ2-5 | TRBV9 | CASSLIGTPAVETQYF | TGTGCCAGCAGCTTAATCGGGACTCCTGCGGTGGAGACCCAGTACTTC
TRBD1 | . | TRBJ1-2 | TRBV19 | CASSIRISETGRFNYGYTF | TGTGCCAGTAGTATTCGGATCTCCGAGACAGGGCGTTTTAACTATGGCTACACCTTC
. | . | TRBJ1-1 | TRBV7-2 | CASSLGYTEAFF | TGTGCCAGCAGCTTGGGGTACACTGAAGCTTTCTTT
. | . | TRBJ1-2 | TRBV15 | CATSREARENYGYTF | TGTGCCACCAGCAGAGAGGCCAGGGAGAACTATGGCTACACCTTC
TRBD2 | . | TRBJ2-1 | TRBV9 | CASSVAGGGYNEQFF | TGTGCCAGCAGCGTAGCTGGGGGAGGGTACAATGAGCAGTTCTTC
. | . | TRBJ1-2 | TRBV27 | CASSPTDRSNYGYTF | TGTGCCAGCAGCCCGACGGACAGATCTAACTATGGCTACACCTTC
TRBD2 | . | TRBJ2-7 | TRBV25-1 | CASRGLGGGYEQYF | TGTGCCAGCAGGGGACTAGGGGGAGGATACGAGCAGTACTTC
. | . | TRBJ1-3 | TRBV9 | CASSVGGGDEYGNTIYF | TGTGCCAGCAGCGTAGGCGGGGGGGACGAGTACGGAAACACCATATATTTT
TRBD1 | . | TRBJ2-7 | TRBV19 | CASSPTGQGHEQYF | TGTGCCAGTAGTCCAACCGGACAGGGACACGAGCAGTACTTC
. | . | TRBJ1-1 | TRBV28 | CASWSLGGVDTEAFF | TGTGCCAGCTGGTCGTTGGGGGGCGTGGACACTGAAGCTTTCTTT
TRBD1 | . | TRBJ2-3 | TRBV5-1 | CASSLEGQGTDTQYF | TGCGCCAGCAGCTTGGAGGGACAGGGGACAGATACGCAGTATTTT
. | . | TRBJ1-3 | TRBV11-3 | CASSLRGPGNTIYF | TGTGCCAGCAGCTTACGGGGGCCTGGAAACACCATATATTTT
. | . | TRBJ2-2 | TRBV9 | CASSVARGGTDRNTGELFF | TGTGCCAGCAGCGTAGCGAGGGGGGGGACCGACCGGAACACCGGGGAGCTGTTTTTT
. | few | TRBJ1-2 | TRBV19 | CASSIARGGYTF | TGTGCCAGTAGTATAGCAAGGGGTGGCTACACCTTC
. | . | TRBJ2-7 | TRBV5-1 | CASTPSGSYEQYF | TGCGCCAGCACCCCGTCCGGTTCCTACGAGCAGTACTTC